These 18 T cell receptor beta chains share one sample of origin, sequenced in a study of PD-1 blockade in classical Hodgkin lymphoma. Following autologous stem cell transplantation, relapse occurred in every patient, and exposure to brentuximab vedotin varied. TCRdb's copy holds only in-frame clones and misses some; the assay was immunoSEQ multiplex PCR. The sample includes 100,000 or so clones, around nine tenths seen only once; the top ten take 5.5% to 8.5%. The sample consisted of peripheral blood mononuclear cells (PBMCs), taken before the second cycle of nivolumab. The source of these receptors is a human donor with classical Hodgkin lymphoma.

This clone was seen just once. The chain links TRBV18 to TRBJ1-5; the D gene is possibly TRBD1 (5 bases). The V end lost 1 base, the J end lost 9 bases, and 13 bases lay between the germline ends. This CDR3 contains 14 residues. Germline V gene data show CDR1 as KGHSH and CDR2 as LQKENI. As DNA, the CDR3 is TGTGCCAGCTCACCACTTTCAGGGACTGCGCCCCAGCATTTT. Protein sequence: CASSPLSGTAPQHF.

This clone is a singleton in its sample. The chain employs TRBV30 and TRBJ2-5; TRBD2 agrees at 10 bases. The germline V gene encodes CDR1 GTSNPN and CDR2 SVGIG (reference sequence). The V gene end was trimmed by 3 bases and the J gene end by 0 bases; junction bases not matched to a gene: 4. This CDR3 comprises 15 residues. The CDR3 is CAWSAGTSDQETQYF. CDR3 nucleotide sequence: TGTGCCTGGAGCGCCGGGACTAGCGACCAAGAGACCCAGTACTTC.

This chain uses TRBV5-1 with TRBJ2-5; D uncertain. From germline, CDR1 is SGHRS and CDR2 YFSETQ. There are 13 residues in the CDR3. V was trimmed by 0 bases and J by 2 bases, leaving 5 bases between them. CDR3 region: CASSLALQETQYF. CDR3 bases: TGCGCCAGCAGCTTGGCTCTACAAGAGACCCAGTACTTC.

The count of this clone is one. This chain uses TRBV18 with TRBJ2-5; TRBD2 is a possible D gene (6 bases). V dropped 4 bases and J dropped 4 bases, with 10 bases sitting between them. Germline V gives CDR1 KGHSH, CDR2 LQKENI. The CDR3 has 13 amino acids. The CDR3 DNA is TGTGCCAGCTCACTTGCGGGGCTAGAGACCCAGTACTTC. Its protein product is CASSLAGLETQYF.

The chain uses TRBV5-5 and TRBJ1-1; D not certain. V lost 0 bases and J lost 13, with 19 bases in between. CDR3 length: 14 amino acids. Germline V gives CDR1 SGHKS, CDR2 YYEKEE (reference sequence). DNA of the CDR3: TGTGCCAGCAGCTTGGGTCCCGCTGATCTTTGGGATTTCTTT. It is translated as CASSLGPADLWDFF.

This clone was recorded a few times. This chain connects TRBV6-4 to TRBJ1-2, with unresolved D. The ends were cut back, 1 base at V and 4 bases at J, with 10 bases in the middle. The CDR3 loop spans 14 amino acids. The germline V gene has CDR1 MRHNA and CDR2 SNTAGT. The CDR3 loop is CASSDFPAPYGYTF. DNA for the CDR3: TGTGCCAGCAGTGACTTCCCGGCCCCCTATGGCTACACCTTC.

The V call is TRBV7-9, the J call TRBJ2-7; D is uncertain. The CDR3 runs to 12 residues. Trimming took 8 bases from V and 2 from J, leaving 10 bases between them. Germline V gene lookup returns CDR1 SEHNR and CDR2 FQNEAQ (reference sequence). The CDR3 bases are TGTGCCAGCCGCGGACGGACCTACGAGCAGTACTTC. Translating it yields CASRGRTYEQYF. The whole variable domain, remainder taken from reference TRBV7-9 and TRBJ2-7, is DTGVSQNPRHKITKRGQNVTFRCDPISEHNRLYWYRQTLGQGPEFLTYFQNEAQLEKSRLLSDRFSAERPKGSFSTLEIQRTEQGDSAMYLCASRGRTYEQYFGPGTRLTVT.

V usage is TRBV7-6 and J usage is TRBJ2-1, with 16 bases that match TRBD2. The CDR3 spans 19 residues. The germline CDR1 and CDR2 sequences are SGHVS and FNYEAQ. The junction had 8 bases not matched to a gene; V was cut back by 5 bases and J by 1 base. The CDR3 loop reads CASSVGLAGGPSSYNEQFF. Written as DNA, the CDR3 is TGTGCCAGCAGCGTGGGACTAGCGGGGGGGCCTTCATCCTACAATGAGCAGTTCTTC.

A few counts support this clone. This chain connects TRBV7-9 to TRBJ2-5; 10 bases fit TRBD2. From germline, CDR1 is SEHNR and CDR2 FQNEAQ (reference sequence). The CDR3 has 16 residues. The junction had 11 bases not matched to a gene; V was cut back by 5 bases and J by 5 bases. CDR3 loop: CASSTRQRGGRETQYF. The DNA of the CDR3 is TGTGCCAGCAGCACCCGCCAGCGGGGGGGCCGGGAGACCCAGTACTTC. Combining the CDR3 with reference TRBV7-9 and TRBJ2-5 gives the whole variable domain DTGVSQNPRHKITKRGQNVTFRCDPISEHNRLYWYRQTLGQGPEFLTYFQNEAQLEKSRLLSDRFSAERPKGSFSTLEIQRTEQGDSAMYLCASSTRQRGGRETQYFGPGTRLLVL.

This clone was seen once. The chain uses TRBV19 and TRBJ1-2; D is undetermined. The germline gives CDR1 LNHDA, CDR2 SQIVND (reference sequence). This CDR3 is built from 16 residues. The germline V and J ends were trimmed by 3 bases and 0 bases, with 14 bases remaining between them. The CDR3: CASSIDPPGANYGYTF. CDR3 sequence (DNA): TGTGCCAGTAGTATTGACCCCCCCGGAGCTAACTATGGCTACACCTTC.

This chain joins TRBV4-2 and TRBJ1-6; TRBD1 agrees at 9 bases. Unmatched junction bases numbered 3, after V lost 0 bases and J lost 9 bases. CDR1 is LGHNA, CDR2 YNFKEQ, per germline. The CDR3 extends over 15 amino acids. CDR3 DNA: TGTGCCAGCAGCCAAGAGGGGACAGGGACTTCACCCCTCCACTTT. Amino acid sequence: CASSQEGTGTSPLHF.

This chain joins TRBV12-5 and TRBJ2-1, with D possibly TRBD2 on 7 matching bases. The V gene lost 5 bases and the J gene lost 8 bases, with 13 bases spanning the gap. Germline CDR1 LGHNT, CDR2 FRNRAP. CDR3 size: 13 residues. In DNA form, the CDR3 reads TGTGCTAGTGGTGGGGGGGCTCGGGATGAGCAGTTCTTC. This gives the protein CASGGGARDEQFF.

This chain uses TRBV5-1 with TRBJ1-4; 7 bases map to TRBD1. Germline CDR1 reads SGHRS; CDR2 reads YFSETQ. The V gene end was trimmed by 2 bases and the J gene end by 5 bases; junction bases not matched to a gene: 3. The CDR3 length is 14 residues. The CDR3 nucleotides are TGCGCCAGCAGCTTTGGAGGGGGCAATGAAAAACTGTTTTTT. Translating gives CASSFGGGNEKLFF.

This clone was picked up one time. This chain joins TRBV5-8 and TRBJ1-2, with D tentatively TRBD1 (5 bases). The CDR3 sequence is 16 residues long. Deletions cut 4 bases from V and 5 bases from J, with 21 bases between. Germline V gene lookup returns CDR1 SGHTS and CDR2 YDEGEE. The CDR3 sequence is CASSGGGEFPRYGYTF. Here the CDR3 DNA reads TGTGCCAGCAGCGGGGGAGGGGAGTTCCCCAGGTATGGCTACACCTTC.

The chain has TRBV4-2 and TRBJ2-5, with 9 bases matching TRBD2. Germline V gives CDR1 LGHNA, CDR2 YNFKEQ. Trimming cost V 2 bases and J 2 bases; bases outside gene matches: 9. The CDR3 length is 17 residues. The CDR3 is CASSQHQVAGEQETQYF. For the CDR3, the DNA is TGTGCCAGCAGCCAACACCAGGTAGCGGGGGAGCAAGAGACCCAGTACTTC.

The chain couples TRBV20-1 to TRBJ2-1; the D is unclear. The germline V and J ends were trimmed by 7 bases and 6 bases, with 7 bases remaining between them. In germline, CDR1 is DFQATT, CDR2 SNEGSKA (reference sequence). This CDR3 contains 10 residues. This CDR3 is CSGDRNEQFF. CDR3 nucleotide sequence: TGCAGTGGGGATCGCAATGAGCAGTTCTTC.

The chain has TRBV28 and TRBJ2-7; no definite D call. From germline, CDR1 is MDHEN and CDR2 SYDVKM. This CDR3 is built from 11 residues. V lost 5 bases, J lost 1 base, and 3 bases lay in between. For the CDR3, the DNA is TGTGCCAGCAGTATGTCCTACGAGCAGTACTTC. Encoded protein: CASSMSYEQYF.

CDR3 in amino acids: CASSPRTSPGEQYF. The CDR3 coding sequence is TGTGCCAGCAGCCCGAGGACTAGCCCGGGGGAGCAGTACTTC. V and J are TRBV7-9 and TRBJ2-7; TRBD2 matches 8 bases. V trimming: 5 bases; J trimming: 7 bases; junction bases outside the gene matches: 10. The CDR3 consists of 14 residues. CDR1 is SEHNR, CDR2 FQNEAQ, per germline (reference sequence).